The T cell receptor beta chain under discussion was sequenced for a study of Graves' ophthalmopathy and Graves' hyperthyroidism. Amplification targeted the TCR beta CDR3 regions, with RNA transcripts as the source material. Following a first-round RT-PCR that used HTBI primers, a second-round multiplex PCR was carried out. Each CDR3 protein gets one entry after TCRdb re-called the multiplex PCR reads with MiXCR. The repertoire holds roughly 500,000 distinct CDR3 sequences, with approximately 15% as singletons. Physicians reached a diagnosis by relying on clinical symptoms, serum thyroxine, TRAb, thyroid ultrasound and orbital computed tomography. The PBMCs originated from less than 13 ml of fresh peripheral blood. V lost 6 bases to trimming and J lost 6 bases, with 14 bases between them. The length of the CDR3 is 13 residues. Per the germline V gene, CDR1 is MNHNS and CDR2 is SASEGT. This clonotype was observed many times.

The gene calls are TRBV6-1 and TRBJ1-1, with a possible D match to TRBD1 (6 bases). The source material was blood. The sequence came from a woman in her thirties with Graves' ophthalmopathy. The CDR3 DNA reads TGTGCCAGCAGATCACAGGGAATCGCTGAAGCTTTCTTT. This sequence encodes CASRSQGIAEAFF.